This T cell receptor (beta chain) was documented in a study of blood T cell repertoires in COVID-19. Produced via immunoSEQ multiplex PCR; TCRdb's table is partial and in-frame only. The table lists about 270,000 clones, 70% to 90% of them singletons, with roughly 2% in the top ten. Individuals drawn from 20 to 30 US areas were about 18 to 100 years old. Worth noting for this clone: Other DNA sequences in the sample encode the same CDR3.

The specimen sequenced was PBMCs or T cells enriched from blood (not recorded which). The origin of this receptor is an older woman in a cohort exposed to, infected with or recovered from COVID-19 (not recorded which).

The CDR3 coding sequence is TGCGCCAGCAGCTTGGGCCTAGCCGGGGAGACCCAGTACTTC. Residues: CASSLGLAGETQYF. The chain links TRBV5-1 to TRBJ2-5; D might be TRBD2 (5 bases). Germline V gives CDR1 SGHRS, CDR2 YFSETQ. Trimming cost V 0 bases and J 5 bases, with 11 bases left between them. This CDR3 has 14 amino acids.